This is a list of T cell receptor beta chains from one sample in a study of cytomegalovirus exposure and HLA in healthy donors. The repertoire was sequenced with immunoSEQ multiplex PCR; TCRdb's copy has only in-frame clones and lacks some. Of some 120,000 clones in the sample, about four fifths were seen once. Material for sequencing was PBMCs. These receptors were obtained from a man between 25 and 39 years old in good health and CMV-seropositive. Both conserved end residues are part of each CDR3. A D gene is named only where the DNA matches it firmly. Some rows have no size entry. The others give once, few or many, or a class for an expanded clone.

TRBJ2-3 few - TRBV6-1 TGTGCCAGCAGTGACGTTGACAGCGACCTACTCACAGATACGCAGTATTTT CASSDVDSDLLTDTQYF
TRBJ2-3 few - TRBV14 TGTGCCAGCAGCCCGGGCCGATTAGCGGATACGCAGTATTTT CASSPGRLADTQYF
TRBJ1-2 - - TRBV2 TGTGCCAGCAGCGTACAGGGAGCTGGCTACACCTTC CASSVQGAGYTF
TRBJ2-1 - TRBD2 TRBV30 TGTGCCTGGATAAAGAGCGGGAGGGCCGCTTACAATGAGCAGTTCTTC CAWIKSGRAAYNEQFF
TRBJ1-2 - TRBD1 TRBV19 TGTGCCAGTAGTCCCCTACCTACAGGGGGCTCCGGTGGCTACACCTTC CASSPLPTGGSGGYTF
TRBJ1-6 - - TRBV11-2 TGTGCCAGCAGCTTATTGGGGGCGAGGTTTTCACCCCTCCACTTT CASSLLGARFSPLHF
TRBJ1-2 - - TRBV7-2 TGTGCCAGCAGCTTCACAGAGAACTATGGCTACACCTTC CASSFTENYGYTF
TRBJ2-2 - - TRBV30 TGTGCCTGGAGCCTACCCGGGGAGCTGTTTTTT CAWSLPGELFF
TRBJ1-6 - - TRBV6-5 TGTGCCAGCAATAGACAGGCTGTTTATTCACCCCTCCACTTT CASNRQAVYSPLHF
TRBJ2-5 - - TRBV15 TGTGCCACCAGCAGAGGTCAGGGTGGAACCCAGTACTTC CATSRGQGGTQYF
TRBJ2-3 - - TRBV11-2 TGTGCCAGCAGGGGCCGACGGCCAGATACGCAGTATTTT CASRGRRPDTQYF
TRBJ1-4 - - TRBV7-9 TGTGCCAGCAAGTCGAATCGACTAGGAGCTAATGAAAAACTGTTTTTT CASKSNRLGANEKLFF
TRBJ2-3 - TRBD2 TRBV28 TGTGCCAGCACCCAACCCCGGGGGGAAGGCACAGATACGCAGTATTTT CASTQPRGEGTDTQYF
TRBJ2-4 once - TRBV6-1 TGTGCCAGCAGTGAAGGACAATACAGGGTCCGCAGAAACATTCAGTACTTC CASSEGQYRVRRNIQYF
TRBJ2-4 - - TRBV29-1 TGCAGCGTTAGAGAGGCGGCCAAAAACATTCAGTACTTC CSVREAAKNIQYF
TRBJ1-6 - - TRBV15 TGTGCCACCAGCAGAGAGGGCAGGGTGTATAATTCCCCCCTCCACTTT CATSREGRVYNSPLHF
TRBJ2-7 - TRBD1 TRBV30 TGTGCCTGGAGTTTACCGACAGGGCCCGAGCAGTACTTC CAWSLPTGPEQYF
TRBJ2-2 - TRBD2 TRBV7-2 TGTGCCAGCAGCCCGCCTGGACTAGCGGTCACCGGGGAGCTGTTTTTT CASSPPGLAVTGELFF
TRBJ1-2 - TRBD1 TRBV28 TGTGCCAGCGAGGAGACAGGGAAAGACTATGGCTACACCTTC CASEETGKDYGYTF
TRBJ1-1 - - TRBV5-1 TGCGCCAGCAGCCCCTCAAGTCAGGGGCCCACTGAAGCTTTCTTT CASSPSSQGPTEAFF
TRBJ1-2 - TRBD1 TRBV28 TGTGCCAGCAGTTTTGGGACAGCTAACTATGGCTACACCTTC CASSFGTANYGYTF
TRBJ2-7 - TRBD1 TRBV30 TGTGCCTGGGCGGACGACAGGGACTACGAGCAGTACTTC CAWADDRDYEQYF
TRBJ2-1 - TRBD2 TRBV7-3 TGTGCCGGCAGCTTACGCGGGGGGGCTTACAATGAGCAGTTCTTC CAGSLRGGAYNEQFF
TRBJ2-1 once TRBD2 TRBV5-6 TGTGCCAGCAGCGGAACCGGGACTAGCGGTTACTCCTACAATGAGCAGTTCTTC CASSGTGTSGYSYNEQFF
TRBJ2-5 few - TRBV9 TGTGCCAGCAGTCTCAGTCTAGGCGAGGAGACCCAGTACTTC CASSLSLGEETQYF
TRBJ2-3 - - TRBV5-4 TGTGCCAGCAGCTGGTCGGGCCCTCGGGACACAGATACGCAGTATTTT CASSWSGPRDTDTQYF
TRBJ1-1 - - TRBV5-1 TGCGCCAGCAGCCTAGAAGGGGGCACTGAAGCTTTCTTT CASSLEGGTEAFF
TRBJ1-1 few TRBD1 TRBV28 TGTGCCAGCAGCCTACCAACCGGCGCAGGGGGCCACACTGAAGCTTTCTTT CASSLPTGAGGHTEAFF
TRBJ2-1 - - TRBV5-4 TGTGCCAGCAGCCCAACGGGCGGAGAAAGCGGAGACTACAATGAGCAGTTCTTC CASSPTGGESGDYNEQFF
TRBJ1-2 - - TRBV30 TGTGCCTGGAGTCCAGGGCGGACAGTTCACACCTTC CAWSPGRTVHTF
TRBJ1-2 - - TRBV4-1 TGCGCCAGCAGCCAAGAACGGGGGGCGGGCTATGGCTACACCTTC CASSQERGAGYGYTF
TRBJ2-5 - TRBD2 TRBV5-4 TGTGCCAGCAGCCTGGGGACTAGCTATCCGGAGACCCAGTACTTC CASSLGTSYPETQYF